This T cell receptor beta chain appears in the sequencing data of a study of T cell responses to AZD1222 COVID-19 vaccine (dated by TCRdb to the early 2020s). Looking at the study overall: Because spike-specific TCR depth and breadth did not differ between the two schedules, AZD1222 recipients who got a second dose at roughly 4 weeks were pooled with those who got a second dose at roughly 12 weeks. A total of around 240 trial participants underwent TCR sequencing, of whom nearly 210 received two doses of AZD1222 and about 25 received two doses of the MenACWY control vaccine. Trial participants were enrolled by age into 18-55, 56-69 and 70-plus year subgroups, with roughly 160, 29 and 62 TCR-sequenced participants respectively. The full study reports these points: A significant rise in spike-specific TCR breadth and depth was observed after two AZD1222 doses relative to day 0 and relative to MenACWY recipients. The 56-69-year group was small, and its depth increase did not reach significance, likely because of low power. Participants were mostly white British and included more females than males, and it was suggested by the authors that clonal diversity may have been underestimated. No day 14 peak-response samples were available, so repertoires were characterized only after the peak T cell response. Conclusions about previously exposed vaccinees are limited because only five to seven AZD1222 recipients were SARS-CoV-2 seropositive at baseline. Vaccine-associated CD4 TCRs spanned the whole spike protein, with dominant responses in regions 160-218 and 743-854. Reportedly, close to half of the unique spike-specific TCRs recognized epitopes lying outside the regions that are mutated in the B.1.351 and B.1.1.7 variants.

The CDR3 measures 16 amino acids from cysteine to phenylalanine. Left in the record is the CDR3 DNA by itself, 48 bases read in frame from the first base. V lost 0 bases and J lost 0 bases; the stretch between them is 12 bases long. Taken from the germline V gene, the CDR1 and CDR2 loops are LGHNA and YSLEER. The CDR3 regions of human TCRbeta chains were subjected to immunosequencing. In the original analysis: Repertoire TCRs were checked for matches against a reference library of SARS-CoV-2-specific TCRs that had been generated using the MIRA antigen-specificity platform. Breadth was defined as the fraction of unique TCRs that were SARS-CoV-2-associated. Depth was defined as the fraction of total T cells that were SARS-CoV-2-associated. Each spike-specific TCR was assigned to its reactive spike region and to a CD4 or CD8 class using the MIRA data. Log10-transformed breadth and depth values were compared by one-way ANOVA with Sidak's multiple comparisons tests. The immuneACCESS repertoire file appears here via TCRdb, limited to in-frame rearrangements. These files lack a portion of the clones; in checked studies, under half of the deficit traces to unresolved V genes, and the cause of the others is not known. The DNA gave D and trimming, while V, J and clone size come from that table. Present in this sample are some 160,000 clones, less than 95% of which were seen just once. The ten largest clones add up to approximately 4.8% of the sample.

For this clone: Its cognate antigen has yet to be identified. No base-level quality is on record; no much larger clone is a single base apart.

The sample's time point label, decoded: baseline before first vaccination. The vaccinee samples were drawn from two UK trials, COV001 and COV002, one of which was a single-blind randomized controlled phase 2/3 trial testing AZD1222 (ChAdOx1 nCoV-19) in healthy adults. Trial participant PBMC samples were collected at day 0 and day 28 after the second dose for TCRbeta chain sequencing. The input for sequencing was peripheral blood, taken on day 0 of AZD1222 vaccination. The receptor was isolated from an adult in good health. The chain was built from TRBV4-3 and TRBJ2-7; the D segment cannot be called with confidence. The sequenced DNA is TGCGCCAGCAGCCAAGATGGGCGCAGTTACTCCTACGAGCAGTACTTC. Its amino acids are CASSQDGRSYSYEQYF.